The 8 T cell receptor beta chains below all came from one sample that was sequenced in a study of T-cell memory formation after mild COVID-19. TCRdb reanalysed the 5' RACE reads using MiXCR and keeps one entry per CDR3 protein. The sample has roughly 350,000 distinct CDR3 sequences; around 30% are singletons. The sequenced sample consisted of PBMCs or a T cell subset sorted from them (not recorded which). The receptor set was obtained from an adult woman who had mild COVID-19 (a few samples of this study predate the infection). Cell type and time point are not known.

This chain joins TRBV7-9 and TRBJ2-1, with TRBD1 matching over 7 bases. V dropped 5 bases and J dropped 9; count of bases not matched to a gene: 7. The CDR3 has 13 residues. Germline CDR1 reads SEHNR; CDR2 reads FQNEAQ (reference sequence). CDR3 amino acids: CASSPRDRAEQFF. The DNA of the CDR3 is TGTGCCAGCAGCCCTCGTGACAGGGCTGAGCAGTTCTTC.

The J gene is TRBJ2-1, the V gene TRBV5-6; 7 bases line up with TRBD1. Germline loops: CDR1 SGHDT, CDR2 YYEEEE. The CDR3 is made up of 16 amino acids. V trimming: 0 bases; J trimming: 4 bases; junction bases outside the gene matches: 7. Here the CDR3 DNA reads TGTGCCAGCAGCTTGGAGACAGGGATGACGTACAATGAGCAGTTCTTC. It codes for CASSLETGMTYNEQFF.

This clonotype was observed a handful of times. This chain connects TRBV3-1 to TRBJ1-2, with D possibly being TRBD1 (5 bases). V lost 2 bases and J 0 bases, leaving 13 bases between the germline ends. The CDR3 extends over 16 amino acids. Germline values: CDR1 LGHDT, CDR2 YNNKEL (reference sequence). As DNA, the CDR3 is TGTGCCAGCAGCCAAAAGGGAGACAGCCCTAACTATGGCTACACCTTC. Encoded protein: CASSQKGDSPNYGYTF.

This CDR3 is CASSMLDRAVHEQYF. The CDR3 DNA is TGTGCCAGCAGTATGTTGGACAGGGCAGTCCACGAGCAGTACTTC. The chain couples TRBV5-5 to TRBJ2-7; 8 bases align to TRBD1. Germline assignment: CDR1 SGHKS and CDR2 YYEKEE (reference sequence). The CDR3 sequence is 15 residues long. V was clipped by 5 bases and J by 5 bases; unmatched bases: 12.

This clonotype was seen only a few times. The rearrangement joins TRBV20-1 to TRBJ1-1; D gene uncertain. V was pared by 3 bases and J by 4 bases, with 15 bases between. CDR1 and CDR2 from the germline V gene are DFQATT and SNEGSKA (reference sequence). The CDR3 spans 14 residues. The CDR3, as DNA: TGCAGTGCTAGGCCCCCGGGTGGTGTCACTGAAGCTTTCTTT. It encodes CSARPPGGVTEAFF.

This clonotype occurred a few times. The genes are TRBV24-1 and TRBJ2-4; 15 nucleotides line up with TRBD2. This CDR3 contains 17 residues. The V and J ends lost 6 bases and 7 bases, in that order; junction bases with no gene match: 9. Germline CDR1 is KGHDR and CDR2 is SFDVKD. The CDR3 loop reads CATSKGLAGGKVNIQYF. The CDR3, as DNA: TGTGCCACCAGTAAAGGACTAGCGGGAGGGAAGGTGAACATTCAGTACTTC.

This chain joins TRBV6-5 and TRBJ1-1; the D is unclear. V shed 1 base and J shed 0 bases, with 12 bases lying between them. The CDR3 runs to 16 residues. The germline gives CDR1 MNHEY, CDR2 SVGAGI. The DNA of the CDR3 is TGTGCCAGCAGTTACTTCCGGGTCACATTGAACACTGAAGCTTTCTTT. Its protein product is CASSYFRVTLNTEAFF.

This clonotype was detected only a few times. This sequence joins TRBV5-1 and TRBJ2-7; 10 nucleotides match TRBD2. The V segment lost 4 bases and the J segment 3 bases; nucleotides outside the gene matches: 7. This CDR3 region has 15 residues. Germline V lookup: CDR1 SGHRS, CDR2 YFSETQ. The CDR3 sequence is CASSLMSGRGYEQYF. CDR3 nucleotide sequence: TGCGCCAGCAGCCTGATGAGCGGGAGGGGCTACGAGCAGTACTTC.